This T cell receptor beta chain originates from a study of OX40 agonist ivuxolimab in advanced cancers. Study-wide results and caveats: Relative to CD4+ cells, CD8+ T cells on average had more expanded clones.

As concerns this clone: Its antigen is not identified.

The CDR3 totals 12 residues. The germline CDR1 and CDR2 sequences are SSHAT and FNYEAQ (reference sequence). V shed 1 base and J shed 7 bases, with 4 bases lying between them. Repertoires were generated with immunoSEQ multiplex PCR, while TCRdb's copy carries only in-frame clones and drops some. The data show some 66,000 clones, roughly 80% seen once. The V call is TRBV7-7, the J call TRBJ2-2; D ambiguous. The sequence derives from an adult with an advanced solid tumor such as melanoma, head and neck, liver or kidney cancer. Specimen: CD4+ or CD8+ T cells sorted from blood, collected in a trial of the OX40 agonist ivuxolimab. The CDR3 nucleotides read TGTGCCAGCAGCTTAGATATCGGGGAGCTGTTTTTT. Translating gives CASSLDIGELFF.